The T cell receptor (beta chain) under discussion was sequenced for a study of PD-L1 blockade in urothelial cancer. Sequencing used immunoSEQ multiplex PCR; TCRdb keeps in-frame clones, though not all of them. Of 90,000 to 100,000 clones listed, roughly 89% are singletons. Specified time point: pretreatment peripheral blood. The specimen comprised PBMCs, sampled around atezolizumab (anti-PD-L1) treatment. The receptor was derived from a man aged 60 to 69 with urothelial cancer.

The CDR3 reads CASSGDSKNIQYF. CDR3 in DNA: TGTGCCAGCAGCGGAGACAGCAAAAACATTCAGTACTTC. The chain combines TRBV5-8 with TRBJ2-4, with D tentatively TRBD1 (5 bases). With 4 bases removed from V and 3 bases from J, the gap between germline ends came to 8 bases. CDR1 is SGHTS and CDR2 is YDEGEE in the germline V gene. The CDR3 covers 13 residues.